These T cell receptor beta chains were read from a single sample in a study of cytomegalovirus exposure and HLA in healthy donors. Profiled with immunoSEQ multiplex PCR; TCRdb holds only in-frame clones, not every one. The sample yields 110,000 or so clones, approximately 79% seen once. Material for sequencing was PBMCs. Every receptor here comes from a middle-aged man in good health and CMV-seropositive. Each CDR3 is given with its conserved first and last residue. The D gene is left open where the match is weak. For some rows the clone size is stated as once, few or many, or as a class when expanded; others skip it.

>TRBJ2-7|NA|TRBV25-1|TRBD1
CASSDPGTGGREYF
TGTGCCAGCAGTGACCCTGGGACAGGGGGCAGGGAGTACTTC
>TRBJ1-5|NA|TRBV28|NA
CASRLEGAWPQHF
TGTGCCAGCAGGCTGGAGGGTGCATGGCCCCAGCATTTT
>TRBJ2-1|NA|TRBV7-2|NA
CASSLSESSYNEQFF
TGTGCCAGCAGCTTGAGCGAGAGCTCCTACAATGAGCAGTTCTTC
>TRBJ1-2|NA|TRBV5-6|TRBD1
CASSLGDRGFYYGYTF
TGTGCCAGCAGCTTGGGGGACAGGGGATTTTACTATGGCTACACCTTC
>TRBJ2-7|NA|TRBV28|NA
CASSLGAGGSLALSYEQYF
TGTGCCAGCAGTTTGGGGGCAGGGGGTAGTCTAGCGCTCTCCTACGAGCAGTACTTC
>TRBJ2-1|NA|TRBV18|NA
CASSPRVPVTSNNEQFF
TGTGCCAGCTCACCACGCGTCCCCGTCACTTCCAACAATGAGCAGTTCTTC
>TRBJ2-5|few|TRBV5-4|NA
CASSWEGVQGQGTQYF
TGTGCCAGCAGCTGGGAGGGGGTGCAGGGTCAGGGGACCCAGTACTTC
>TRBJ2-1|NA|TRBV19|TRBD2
CASSRTSGRVGSYNEQFF
TGTGCCAGTAGTAGGACTAGCGGGAGGGTCGGATCCTACAATGAGCAGTTCTTC
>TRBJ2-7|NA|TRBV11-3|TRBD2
CASSAPGLAGGLSDEQYF
TGTGCCAGCAGCGCTCCGGGACTAGCGGGGGGCCTTTCGGACGAGCAGTACTTC
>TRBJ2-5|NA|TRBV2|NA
CASSSESRDTQYF
TGTGCCAGCAGTTCCGAGTCAAGAGATACCCAGTACTTC
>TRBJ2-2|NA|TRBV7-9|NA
CASSSLGQGATGELFF
TGTGCCAGCAGCTCCCTGGGGCAGGGCGCCACCGGGGAGCTGTTTTTT
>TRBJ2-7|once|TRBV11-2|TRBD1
CASSLEGTGIYEQYF
TGTGCCAGCAGCTTAGAAGGGACAGGGATTTACGAGCAGTACTTC
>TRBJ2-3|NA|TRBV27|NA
CASSLASLDTQYF
TGTGCCAGCAGTTTAGCGTCCTTAGATACGCAGTATTTT
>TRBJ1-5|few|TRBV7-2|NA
CASSPSRVWSNQPQHF
TGTGCCAGCAGCCCTTCCCGGGTATGGAGCAATCAGCCCCAGCATTTT
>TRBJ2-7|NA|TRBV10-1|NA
CASSDSYEQYF
TGCGCCAGCAGTGACAGCTACGAGCAGTACTTC
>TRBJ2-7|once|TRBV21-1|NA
CASSKDQAGDGYREQYF
TGTGCCAGCAGCAAAGACCAGGCGGGAGACGGCTATCGCGAGCAGTACTTC
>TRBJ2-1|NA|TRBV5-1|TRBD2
CASRLTSGSSYNEQFF
TGCGCCAGCAGATTAACTAGCGGGAGCTCCTACAATGAGCAGTTCTTC
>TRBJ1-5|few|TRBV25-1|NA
CASSGTREGNQPQHF
TGTGCCAGCAGTGGGACCCGGGAGGGCAATCAGCCCCAGCATTTT
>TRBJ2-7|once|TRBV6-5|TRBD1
CASIPGTGGFHEQYF
TGTGCCAGCATTCCAGGGACAGGGGGTTTCCACGAGCAGTACTTC
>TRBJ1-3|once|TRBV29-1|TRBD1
CSVATGRTGNTIYF
TGCAGCGTTGCGACAGGGAGAACTGGAAACACCATATATTTT
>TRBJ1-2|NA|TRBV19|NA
CASSSRTGNYGYTF
TGTGCCAGTAGTTCCCGGACTGGAAACTATGGCTACACCTTC
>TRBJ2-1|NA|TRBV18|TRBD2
CASSPQIAGDSYNEQFF
TGTGCCAGCTCACCACAAATAGCGGGGGATTCCTACAATGAGCAGTTCTTC
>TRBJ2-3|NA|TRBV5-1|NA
CASSSQGVTDTQYF
TGCGCCAGCAGCAGTCAGGGTGTCACAGATACGCAGTATTTT
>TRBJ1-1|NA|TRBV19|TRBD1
CASSIRTGGSAEAFF
TGTGCCAGTAGTATTCGGACAGGGGGTAGCGCTGAAGCTTTCTTT
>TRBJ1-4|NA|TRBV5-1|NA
CASSLVADGATNEKLFF
TGCGCCAGCAGCTTGGTAGCAGACGGTGCAACTAATGAAAAACTGTTTTTT
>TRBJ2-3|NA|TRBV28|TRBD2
CASSFYFSGSGSPIPRF
TGTGCCAGCAGTTTTTATTTTTCTGGTAGCGGGAGTCCCATCCCCCGTTTT
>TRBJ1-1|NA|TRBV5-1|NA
CASSLGTSNTEAFF
TGCGCCAGCAGCTTGGGTACTTCGAACACTGAAGCTTTCTTT
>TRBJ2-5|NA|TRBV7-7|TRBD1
CASSSDRDGTQYF
TGTGCTAGCAGCTCCGACAGGGATGGGACCCAGTACTTC
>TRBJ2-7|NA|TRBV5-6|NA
CASSFEGAGYREQYF
TGTGCCAGCAGCTTTGAAGGGGCCGGTTATCGGGAGCAGTACTTC
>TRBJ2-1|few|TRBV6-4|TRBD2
CASSDSGGRASDEQFF
TGTGCCAGCAGTGACTCGGGCGGGAGGGCCTCGGATGAGCAGTTCTTC
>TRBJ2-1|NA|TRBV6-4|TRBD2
CASSPGLSASEQFF
TGTGCCAGCAGTCCGGGACTATCCGCTTCTGAGCAGTTCTTC
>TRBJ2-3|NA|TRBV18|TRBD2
CASSPAGGSDTQYF
TGTGCCAGCTCTCCGGCGGGAGGGTCAGATACGCAGTATTTT
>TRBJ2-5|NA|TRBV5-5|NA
CASNKRTAQETQYF
TGTGCCAGCAACAAAAGGACAGCTCAAGAGACCCAGTACTTC
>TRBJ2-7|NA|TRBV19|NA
CASNQGSSSYEQYF
TGTGCCAGTAATCAGGGGTCCTCCTCCTACGAGCAGTACTTC
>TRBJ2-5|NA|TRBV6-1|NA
CASSDRGRYQETQYF
TGTGCCAGCAGTGACAGGGGCCGGTACCAAGAGACCCAGTACTTC
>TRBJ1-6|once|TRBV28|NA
CASSFWGTGVPASSYNSPLHF
TGTGCCAGCAGTTTCTGGGGAACAGGAGTTCCTGCAAGCTCCTATAATTCACCCCTCCACTTT
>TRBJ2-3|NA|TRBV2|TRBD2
CASGGLAGSTDTQYF
TGTGCCAGCGGTGGTCTAGCGGGGAGCACAGATACGCAGTATTTT
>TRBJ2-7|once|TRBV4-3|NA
CASSQDRSSYEQYF
TGCGCCAGCAGCCAAGATAGGAGCTCCTACGAGCAGTACTTC
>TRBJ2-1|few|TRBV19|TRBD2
CASMKGGRLGEQFF
TGTGCCAGTATGAAGGGCGGGAGGCTGGGTGAGCAGTTCTTC
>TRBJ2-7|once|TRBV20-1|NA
CSTQQGREQYF
TGCTCTACTCAACAGGGACGGGAGCAGTACTTC
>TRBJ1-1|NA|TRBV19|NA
CASRISAPSLNTEAFF
TGTGCCAGTAGAATAAGCGCTCCGAGCCTGAACACTGAAGCTTTCTTT
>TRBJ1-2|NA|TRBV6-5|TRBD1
CASLGQDGYGYTF
TGTGCCAGCCTCGGACAGGACGGATATGGCTACACCTTC
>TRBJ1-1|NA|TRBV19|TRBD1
CASRKDRDGTEAFF
TGTGCCAGTAGGAAGGACAGGGATGGCACTGAAGCTTTCTTT
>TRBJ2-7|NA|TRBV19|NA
CASSIWTTALGEQYF
TGTGCCAGTAGTATTTGGACGACAGCACTGGGGGAGCAGTACTTC
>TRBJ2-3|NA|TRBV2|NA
CASKGGRGLVDTQYF
TGTGCCAGCAAGGGAGGTCGGGGGTTGGTGGATACGCAGTATTTT
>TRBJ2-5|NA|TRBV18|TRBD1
CASSPGQGAETQYF
TGTGCCAGCTCACCGGGACAGGGTGCAGAGACCCAGTACTTC
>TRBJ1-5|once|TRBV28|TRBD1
CASRDREDQPQHF
TGTGCCAGCAGGGACAGGGAGGATCAGCCCCAGCATTTT
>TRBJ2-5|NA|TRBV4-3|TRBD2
CASSQDERGEQETQYF
TGCGCCAGCAGCCAAGATGAGCGGGGAGAACAAGAGACCCAGTACTTC
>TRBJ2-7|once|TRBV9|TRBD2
CASSVGERGASYEQYF
TGTGCCAGCAGCGTAGGAGAGCGGGGGGCCTCCTACGAGCAGTACTTC
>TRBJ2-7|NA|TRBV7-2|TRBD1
CASSPSGTVGDEQYF
TGTGCCAGCAGCCCATCCGGGACAGTCGGAGACGAGCAGTACTTC
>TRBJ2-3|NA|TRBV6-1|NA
CASSVERASTDTQYF
TGTGCCAGCAGTGTTGAGCGGGCAAGCACAGATACGCAGTATTTT
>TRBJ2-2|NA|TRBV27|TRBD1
CASRYRQGVVTGELFF
TGTGCCAGCAGATACAGACAGGGGGTGGTCACCGGGGAGCTGTTTTTT
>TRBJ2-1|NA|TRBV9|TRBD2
CASSSRTSKNNEQFF
TGTGCCAGCAGCTCCAGGACTAGCAAGAACAATGAGCAGTTCTTC
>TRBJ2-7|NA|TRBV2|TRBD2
CASKRLADFSYEQYF
TGTGCCAGCAAACGACTAGCGGATTTTTCCTACGAGCAGTACTTC
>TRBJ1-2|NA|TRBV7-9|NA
CSSSSWEYGYTF
TGTTCCAGCAGCTCCTGGGAGTATGGCTACACCTTC
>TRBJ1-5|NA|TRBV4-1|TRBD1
CASSGDRGVISNQPQHF
TGCGCCAGCAGCGGGGACAGGGGGGTTATTAGCAATCAGCCCCAGCATTTT
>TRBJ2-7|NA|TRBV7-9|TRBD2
CASSFPSGKPYEQYF
TGTGCCAGCAGCTTCCCTAGCGGCAAACCCTACGAGCAGTACTTC
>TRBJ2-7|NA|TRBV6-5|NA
CASSSFQAVVPYEQYF
TGTGCCAGCAGTTCATTCCAAGCGGTGGTGCCCTACGAGCAGTACTTC
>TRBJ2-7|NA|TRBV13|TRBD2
CASSLTPSGRREQYF
TGTGCCAGCAGCTTAACCCCTAGCGGGCGCCGCGAGCAGTACTTC
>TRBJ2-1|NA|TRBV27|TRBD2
CASSLRGLAGGNEQFF
TGTGCCAGCAGTTTAAGGGGACTAGCGGGAGGCAACGAGCAGTTCTTC